This TCR beta chain stems from a study of human T cells and chemical hapten exposure. As for the study in general: Patch testing placed 0.01% DPC on the upper back, with readings at 6 days.

This CDR3 comprises 11 residues. Trimming left V 7 bases short and J 4 bases short, with 9 bases between. Germline V gene data show CDR1 as DFQATT and CDR2 as SNEGSKA (reference sequence). One entry per CDR3 protein results from TCRdb running MiXCR on the RACE reads. The data contain approximately 49,000 distinct CDR3 sequences, 9.3% of them singletons. Described time point: patch test 1, 2 weeks after DPC sensitization. Sample treatment: therapeutic diphenylcyclopropenone sensitization with weekly scalp DPC. This clonotype was observed many times. Sequences were derived from whole blood, sampled in connection with sensitization to the hapten diphenylcyclopropenone (DPC). The origin of this receptor is a woman aged 50 to 60 with alopecia areata. Some clones in this sample may be carry-over from other donors' samples. V gene TRBV20-1 combines with J gene TRBJ2-3; tentatively, D is TRBD2 (5 bases). CDR3 residues: CSGTRADTQYF. CDR3 coding DNA: TGCAGTGGGACGAGGGCAGATACGCAGTATTTT.